The 8 T cell receptor beta chains below come from one sample, sequenced in a study of blood T cell repertoires in COVID-19. Libraries were prepared by immunoSEQ multiplex PCR; TCRdb keeps only in-frame clonotypes and omits some of them. There are around 200,000 clones in the sample; 85% to 90% occur only once, and around 3% lies in the top ten. The sample was peripheral blood. The receptors shown here come from a man aged 35 to 55 with active or convalescent COVID-19.

V usage is TRBV6-5 and J usage is TRBJ1-1; no definite D call. The germline V gene encodes CDR1 MNHEY and CDR2 SVGAGI. V was pared by 6 bases and J by 6 bases, with 14 bases between. This CDR3 has 13 amino acids. CDR3 amino acids: CASRRDGSAEAFF. The DNA for the CDR3 is TGTGCCAGCAGACGCGACGGAAGCGCTGAAGCTTTCTTT.

This chain connects TRBV28 to TRBJ1-1; D remains ambiguous. V gave up 6 bases and J gave up 1 base, with 12 bases separating them. Germline V gene sequence: CDR1 MDHEN, CDR2 SYDVKM. CDR3 size: 14 residues. CDR3 sequence (DNA): TGTGCCAGCAGCCCAATGGGGAGGAACACTGAAGCTTTCTTT. Amino acid sequence: CASSPMGRNTEAFF.

The CDR3 DNA reads TGTGCCTGGAATCGCCGGGACGGGGGGACCCAGTACTTC. As protein: CAWNRRDGGTQYF. The genes are TRBV30 and TRBJ2-5, with a possible D match to TRBD2 (6 bases). Trimming left V 4 bases short and J 7 bases short, with 16 bases between. CDR3 length: 13 residues. Germline V lookup: CDR1 GTSNPN, CDR2 SVGIG (reference sequence). Looking up the rest from reference TRBV30 and TRBJ2-5 gives the full variable domain: SQTIHQWPATLVQPVGSPLSLECTVEGTSNPNLYWYRQAAGRGLQLLFYSVGIGQISSEVPQNLSASRPQDRQFILSSKKLLLSDSGFYLCAWNRRDGGTQYFGPGTRLLVL.

The chain employs TRBV19 and TRBJ1-2, with D possibly being TRBD1 (5 bases). The length of the CDR3 is 16 residues. Germline CDR1 reads LNHDA; CDR2 reads SQIVND (reference sequence). V was clipped by 2 bases and J by 0 bases, with 13 bases between them. The CDR3 DNA sequence: TGTGCCAGTAGTATATCCAGGGTGCCGTCTAACTATGGCTACACCTTC. This codes for CASSISRVPSNYGYTF. The whole variable domain, remainder taken from reference TRBV19 and TRBJ1-2, is DGGITQSPKYLFRKEGQNVTLSCEQNLNHDAMYWYRQDPGQGLRLIYYSQIVNDFQKGDIAEGYSVSREKKESFPLTVTSAQKNPTAFYLCASSISRVPSNYGYTFGSGTRLTVV.

The CDR3 nucleotides are TGTGCCAGCAGCTTAGTTTGGGACACCGGACGCGGCTACACCTTC. It codes for CASSLVWDTGRGYTF. The chain employs TRBV7-8 and TRBJ1-2; weak D call: TRBD1 (6 bases). The germline V and J ends were trimmed by 1 base and 8 bases, with 17 bases remaining between them. The germline gives CDR1 SGHVS, CDR2 FQNEAQ. The length of the CDR3 is 15 residues.

This chain links TRBV7-9 with TRBJ2-2; 9 bases are shared with TRBD1. Germline V CDR1 and CDR2: SEHNR, FQNEAQ (reference sequence). The CDR3 covers 14 residues. Trimming at V came to 6 bases and at J to 4 bases, leaving 3 bases not matched to a gene. Here the CDR3 DNA reads TGTGCCAGCAGGGCGACAGGGGGCACCGGGGAGCTGTTTTTT. Amino acid sequence: CASRATGGTGELFF.

Points on this clone: Other DNA sequences of this sample code for an identical CDR3. The V call is TRBV19, the J call TRBJ2-7; D remains unclear. Trimming cost V 5 bases and J 1 base, with 3 bases left between them. CDR1 and CDR2 from the germline V gene are LNHDA and SQIVND (reference sequence). The CDR3 is 11 residues long. The CDR3 DNA reads TGTGCCAGTAGTTCGTCCTACGAGCAGTACTTC. Protein sequence: CASSSSYEQYF.

The chain employs TRBV4-2 and TRBJ2-7; a possible D gene is TRBD2 (6 bases). The CDR3 consists of 15 residues. V lost 4 bases and J lost 3, with 16 bases in between. CDR1 and CDR2 (germline): LGHNA, YNFKEQ. The DNA for the CDR3 is TGTGCCAGCAGCCCCAGGGACTTCCCGGTCTACGAGCAGTACTTC. It codes for CASSPRDFPVYEQYF.